These 27 T cell receptor beta chains were sequenced from one sample in a study of cytotoxic CD8 clonotypes in ibrutinib-treated CLL. This table comes from immunoSEQ multiplex PCR, and its TCRdb copy is limited to in-frame clones, with some not included. This sample has about 300,000 clones, with approximately 79% found just once. The specimen was PBMCs, collected at disease progression, from a patient treated with ibrutinib. The origin of the receptors is a human donor with chronic lymphocytic leukemia.

In this sample, this clone turned up a few times. This chain joins TRBV12-5 and TRBJ1-5; D gene ambiguous. The CDR3 totals 11 residues. Per germline, CDR1 LGHNT and CDR2 FRNRAP. V lost 1 base to trimming and J lost 9 bases, with 4 bases between them. CDR3 DNA sequence: TGTGCTAGTGGTTTGGGGGCGCCCCAGCATTTT. Translating it yields CASGLGAPQHF. Complete variable domain (other parts from reference TRBV12-5 and TRBJ1-5): DARVTQTPRHKVTEMGQEVTMRCQPILGHNTVFWYRQTMMQGLELLAYFRNRAPLDDSGMPKDRFSAEMPDATLATLKIQPSEPRDSAVYFCASGLGAPQHFGDGTRLSIL.

This chain joins TRBV5-1 and TRBJ2-7, with 9 bases that match TRBD2. V was pared by 4 bases and J by 2 bases, with 7 bases of the junction left unmatched. Germline lookup yields CDR1 SGHRS and CDR2 YFSETQ. The CDR3 loop spans 15 amino acids. CDR3 sequence (DNA): TGCGCCAGCAGCAGGAGTAGCGGGGGACCCTACGAGCAGTACTTC. Protein: CASSRSSGGPYEQYF.

The rearrangement uses TRBV27 and TRBJ2-7; maybe TRBD1 (5 bases). CDR1 and CDR2 from the germline V gene are MNHEY and SMNVEV (reference sequence). CDR3 size: 14 residues. Trimming removed 5 bases from V and 3 bases from J, with 14 bases in between. The CDR3 nucleotides are TGTGCCAGCAGTAAAAATCCAGGGTTCTACGAGCAGTACTTC. The encoded protein is CASSKNPGFYEQYF.

J is TRBJ2-3 and V is TRBV11-2; no clear D. The germline V gene has CDR1 SGHAT and CDR2 FQNNGV. The CDR3 extends over 12 amino acids. V was clipped by 2 bases and J by 6 bases, with 6 bases between them. CDR3 sequence reads: CASSLNGDTQYF. CDR3 DNA: TGTGCCAGCAGCTTAAACGGGGATACGCAGTATTTT.

The rearrangement joins TRBV5-6 to TRBJ2-4; D ambiguous. Deletions cut 1 base from V and 1 base from J, with 12 bases between. The CDR3 spans 16 residues. Germline CDR1 reads SGHDT; CDR2 reads YYEEEE. Here the CDR3 reads CASSLTGGWAKNIQYF. DNA of the CDR3: TGTGCCAGCAGCTTGACGGGCGGATGGGCCAAAAACATTCAGTACTTC.

This clone was observed once. The V gene is TRBV18, the J gene TRBJ2-7; the D gene could be TRBD1 or TRBD2 (5 bases each). Germline V lookup: CDR1 KGHSH, CDR2 LQKENI. The CDR3 is 14 residues long. Trimming removed 3 bases at V and 2 bases at J, with 11 bases between. The CDR3 coding sequence is TGTGCCAGCTCACCCTACGGGGCCCCCTACGAGCAGTACTTC. It yields the protein CASSPYGAPYEQYF.

The chain uses TRBV5-1 and TRBJ2-7, with D unclear. From germline, CDR1 is SGHRS and CDR2 YFSETQ. V was trimmed by 4 bases and J by 3 bases, leaving 11 bases between them. The CDR3 runs 13 residues. The CDR3 sequence: CASSPDGFYEQYF. The CDR3 region has the DNA TGCGCCAGCAGCCCGGACGGATTCTACGAGCAGTACTTC.

The chain combines TRBV9 with TRBJ2-5; D possibly matches TRBD1 or TRBD2 (5 bases each). Trimming left V 3 bases short and J 2 bases short, with 11 bases between. CDR1 and CDR2 (germline): SGDLS, YYNGEE. The CDR3 sequence is 14 residues long. CDR3 loop: CASSGRGTQETQYF. In nucleotides, the CDR3 is TGTGCCAGCAGCGGCCGGGGCACTCAAGAGACCCAGTACTTC.

J is TRBJ2-7 and V is TRBV27; a weak D match, TRBD1 (6 bases). Germline V lookup: CDR1 MNHEY, CDR2 SMNVEV (reference sequence). V lost 4 bases and J lost 6, with 10 bases in between. There are 12 residues in the CDR3. DNA for the CDR3: TGTGCCAGCAGTTGGGGGCCCGGCGAGCAGTACTTC. Encoded protein: CASSWGPGEQYF.

CDR3 sequence reads: CASSEVVSPGGYTF. DNA of the CDR3: TGTGCCAGCAGTGAAGTTGTCAGCCCCGGAGGCTACACCTTC. The chain joins TRBV25-1 to TRBJ1-2; D uncertain. Germline V gene lookup returns CDR1 MGHDK and CDR2 SYGVNS. Trimming shortened V by 2 bases and J by 8 bases, and 15 bases separated the two germline ends. The CDR3 contains 14 residues.

V gene TRBV2 combines with J gene TRBJ2-5; a weak D match, TRBD1 (6 bases). The CDR3 extends over 14 amino acids. Per germline, CDR1 SNHLY and CDR2 FYNNEI. Trimming took off 4 bases at V and 5 bases at J, with 14 bases between the two ends. The DNA of the CDR3 is TGTGCCAGCAGTGTTCGGCAGGGGCGGGAGACCCAGTACTTC. Translation gives CASSVRQGRETQYF. The full variable domain, rest sourced from reference TRBV2 and TRBJ2-5, is EPEVTQTPSHQVTQMGQEVILRCVPISNHLYFYWYRQILGQKVEFLVSFYNNEISEKSEIFDDQFSVERPDGSNFTLKIRSTKLEDSAMYFCASSVRQGRETQYFGPGTRLLVL.

The chain links TRBV18 to TRBJ2-7; D possibly corresponds to TRBD1 (5 bases). With 5 bases removed from V and 7 bases from J, the gap between germline ends came to 15 bases. The CDR3 has 13 amino acids. Germline V gives CDR1 KGHSH, CDR2 LQKENI. CDR3 sequence: CASSDDGKGEQYF. DNA of the CDR3: TGTGCCAGCTCAGATGACGGAAAGGGGGAGCAGTACTTC.

This clone was recorded a few times. The rearrangement joins TRBV20-1 to TRBJ2-5; D call uncertain. The germline CDR1 and CDR2 sequences are DFQATT and SNEGSKA (reference sequence). This CDR3 is 11 amino acids long. With 4 bases removed from V and 1 base from J, the gap between germline ends came to 4 bases. The chain's CDR3 is CSANCQETQYF. CDR3 bases: TGCAGTGCTAACTGCCAAGAGACCCAGTACTTC.

The chain recombines TRBV7-9 with TRBJ2-3; TRBD2 matches at 8 bases. The germline V gene has CDR1 SEHNR and CDR2 FQNEAQ (reference sequence). Trimming cost V 2 bases and J 2 bases; bases outside gene matches: 6. The CDR3 is 16 residues long. The CDR3 DNA reads TGTGCCAGCAGCTTAATAGGACTAGCTCACACAGATACGCAGTATTTT. Encoded protein: CASSLIGLAHTDTQYF.

This sequence joins TRBV6-4 and TRBJ1-3; D is unclear. The CDR3 totals 17 residues. The germline V gene encodes CDR1 MRHNA and CDR2 SNTAGT. Trimming removed 4 bases from V and 0 bases from J, with 16 bases in between. In DNA form, the CDR3 reads TGTGCCAGCAGTGGCCGGGGTCCTTCGAGCTCTGGAAACACCATATATTTT. Residues: CASSGRGPSSSGNTIYF.

Comment on this clone: Other DNA variants within this sample encode the same CDR3. The CDR3 is CASSLGLAKETQYF. The CDR3 DNA reads TGTGCCAGCAGCTTGGGACTAGCAAAAGAGACCCAGTACTTC. The J gene is TRBJ2-5, the V gene TRBV7-2; 9 positions match TRBD2. The CDR3 is made up of 14 amino acids. Losses at the gene ends were 3 bases for V and 3 bases for J; bases not matched to a gene: 2. Germline V gene lookup returns CDR1 SGHTA and CDR2 FQGNSA.

The rearrangement joins TRBV19 to TRBJ1-1; tentative D call: TRBD1 (5 bases). CDR3 length equals 15 residues. CDR1 LNHDA and CDR2 SQIVND come from the germline V gene (reference sequence). Trimming shortened V by 5 bases and J by 0 bases, and 13 bases separated the two germline ends. CDR3 nucleotides: TGTGCCAGTAGTTCTATGGGACGGATGAACACTGAAGCTTTCTTT. It specifies CASSSMGRMNTEAFF.

V gene TRBV28 combines with J gene TRBJ2-1; no definite D call. Between the trimmed V and J ends, which lost 7 bases and 2 bases, there was a span of 9 bases. CDR1 and CDR2 from the germline V gene are MDHEN and SYDVKM. The CDR3 is made up of 13 amino acids. The CDR3 DNA reads as TGTGCCAGCAACCCCGACACCTACAATGAGCAGTTCTTC. Translated, it gives CASNPDTYNEQFF.

The chain recombines TRBV28 with TRBJ1-2, with 9 bases aligning to TRBD1. Germline CDR1 and CDR2: MDHEN and SYDVKM. Losses at the gene ends were 6 bases for V and 8 bases for J; bases not matched to a gene: 7. The CDR3 spans 13 residues. The CDR3 region has the DNA TGTGCCAGCAGCCTACAGGGGGCATTAGGCTACACCTTC. Amino acids: CASSLQGALGYTF.

This clone has more than one count but fewer than ten. This CDR3 reads CASGLYKNSPLHF. CDR3 bases: TGTGCTAGTGGTTTGTACAAGAATTCACCCCTCCACTTT. The chain recombines TRBV12-5 with TRBJ1-6, with D unclear. Germline V gene data show CDR1 as LGHNT and CDR2 as FRNRAP. This CDR3 has 13 residues. Trimming pared 2 bases from V and 7 bases from J, leaving 6 bases between.

The V gene is TRBV7-2, the J gene TRBJ1-2; D gene unclear. Germline assignment: CDR1 SGHTA and CDR2 FQGNSA. Trimming cost V 3 bases and J 12 bases, with 14 bases left between them. CDR3 length: 12 amino acids. This chain's CDR3 is CASSFISEGDTF. CDR3 bases: TGTGCCAGCAGCTTCATAAGTGAAGGAGACACCTTC.

J is TRBJ2-7 and V is TRBV18; 7 positions match TRBD2. The V and J ends lost 6 bases and 4 bases, in that order; junction bases with no gene match: 12. The CDR3 has 15 amino acids. The V gene's germline CDR1 is KGHSH and CDR2 LQKENI. CDR3 protein: CASSRARDYYYEQYF. CDR3 coding DNA: TGTGCCAGCTCTCGGGCCAGGGACTACTATTACGAGCAGTACTTC.

This chain connects TRBV18 to TRBJ2-7; TRBD1 aligns across 9 bases. Per the germline V gene, CDR1 is KGHSH and CDR2 is LQKENI. CDR3 length: 14 amino acids. V shed 3 bases, J shed 4 bases, and the junction held 4 bases outside the gene matches. Written as DNA, the CDR3 is TGTGCCAGCTCACCGACAGGGGGGCTTTACGAGCAGTACTTC. Translated, it gives CASSPTGGLYEQYF.

This chain connects TRBV7-2 to TRBJ2-3; D may be TRBD2 (5 bases). The CDR3 is 15 amino acids. V was shortened by 7 bases and J by 8 bases, with 22 bases between the two germline ends. CDR1 is SGHTA, CDR2 FQGNSA, per germline. CDR3 bases: TGTGCCAGCATTCAGAGACTGGACTCAGGTGGTACGCAGTATTTT. Its translation is CASIQRLDSGGTQYF.

The V and J genes are TRBV2 and TRBJ1-5, with no clear D. Per germline, CDR1 SNHLY and CDR2 FYNNEI. The CDR3 sequence is 16 residues long. The V and J ends lost 0 bases and 3 bases respectively, with 12 bases between them. This CDR3 is CASSEALLRFNQPQHF. CDR3 nucleotide sequence: TGTGCCAGCAGTGAAGCGCTTCTCAGGTTCAATCAGCCCCAGCATTTT.

V gene TRBV5-6 combines with J gene TRBJ1-6; possibly TRBD1 for D (5 bases). This CDR3 is built from 15 residues. Per germline, CDR1 SGHDT and CDR2 YYEEEE. The V end lost 5 bases, the J end lost 13 bases, and 22 bases lay between the germline ends. The CDR3 DNA reads TGTGCCAGCAGACAAACCGGGACCCAAATTCGGCCCCTCCACTTT. This codes for CASRQTGTQIRPLHF.

The chain is built from TRBV29-1 and TRBJ2-4; 7 bases align to TRBD1. Germline V lookup: CDR1 SQVTM, CDR2 ANQGSEA. V dropped 4 bases and J dropped 0; count of bases not matched to a gene: 9. The length of the CDR3 is 16 residues. The CDR3 here is CSVGRLQGEAKNIQYF. CDR3 coding DNA: TGCAGCGTTGGCCGTCTGCAGGGGGAAGCCAAAAACATTCAGTACTTC.